This T cell receptor (beta chain) was identified in a study of cytomegalovirus exposure and HLA in healthy donors. Overall study results and limits: In a later analysis, at a false discovery rate of 0.05, some 17,000 TCR beta sequences were associated with HLA alleles. Most observed TCR sequences were rare, whereas some public TCRs were detected in many donors.

The germline V gene encodes CDR1 SGHTA and CDR2 FQGNSA. V was pared by 5 bases and J by 6 bases, with 3 bases of the junction left unmatched. There are 13 residues in the CDR3. On this clone itself: The antigen is unknown.

With 60 Vbeta and 13 Jbeta primers, the PCR was carried out. Assay used: immunoSEQ multiplex PCR; TCRdb lists only in-frame clones, some missing. This repertoire includes 130,000 or so clones. The sample consisted of PBMCs. The receptor comes from a woman aged 18-29 years in good health and CMV-seronegative. This chain joins TRBV7-2 and TRBJ2-2; 7 positions match TRBD2. Written as DNA, the CDR3 is TGTGCCAGCAGCCGGACTAGGGCCGGGGAGCTGTTTTTT. Amino acid sequence: CASSRTRAGELFF.